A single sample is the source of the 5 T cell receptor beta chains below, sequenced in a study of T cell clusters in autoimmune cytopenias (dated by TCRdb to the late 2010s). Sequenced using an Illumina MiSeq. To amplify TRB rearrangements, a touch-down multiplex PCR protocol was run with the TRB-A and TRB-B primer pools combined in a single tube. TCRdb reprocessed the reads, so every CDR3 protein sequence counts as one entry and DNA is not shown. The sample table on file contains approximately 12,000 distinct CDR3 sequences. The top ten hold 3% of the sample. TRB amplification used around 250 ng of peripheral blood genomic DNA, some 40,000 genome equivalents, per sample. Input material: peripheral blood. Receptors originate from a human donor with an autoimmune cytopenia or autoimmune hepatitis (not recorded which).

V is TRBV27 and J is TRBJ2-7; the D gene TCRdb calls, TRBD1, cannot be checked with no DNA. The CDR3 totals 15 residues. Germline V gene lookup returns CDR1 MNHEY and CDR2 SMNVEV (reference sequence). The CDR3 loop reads CASSLGPLGGYEQYF.

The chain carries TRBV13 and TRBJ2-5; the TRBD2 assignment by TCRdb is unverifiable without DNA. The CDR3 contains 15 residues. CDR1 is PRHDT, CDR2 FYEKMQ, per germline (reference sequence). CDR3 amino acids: CASSSIRDSQETQYF.

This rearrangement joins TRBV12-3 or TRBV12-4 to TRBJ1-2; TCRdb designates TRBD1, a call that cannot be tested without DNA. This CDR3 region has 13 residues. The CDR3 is CASSLRGQFGYTF.

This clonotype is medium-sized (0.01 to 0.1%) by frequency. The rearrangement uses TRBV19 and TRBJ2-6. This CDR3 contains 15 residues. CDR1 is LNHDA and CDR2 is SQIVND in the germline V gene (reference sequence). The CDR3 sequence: CASSMGRSGANVLTF. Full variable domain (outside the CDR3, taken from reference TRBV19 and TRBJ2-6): DGGITQSPKYLFRKEGQNVTLSCEQNLNHDAMYWYRQDPGQGLRLIYYSQIVNDFQKGDIAEGYSVSREKKESFPLTVTSAQKNPTAFYLCASSMGRSGANVLTFGAGSRLTVL.

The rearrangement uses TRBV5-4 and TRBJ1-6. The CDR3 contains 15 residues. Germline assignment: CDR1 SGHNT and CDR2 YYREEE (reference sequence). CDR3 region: CASSLDWRQNSPLHF.